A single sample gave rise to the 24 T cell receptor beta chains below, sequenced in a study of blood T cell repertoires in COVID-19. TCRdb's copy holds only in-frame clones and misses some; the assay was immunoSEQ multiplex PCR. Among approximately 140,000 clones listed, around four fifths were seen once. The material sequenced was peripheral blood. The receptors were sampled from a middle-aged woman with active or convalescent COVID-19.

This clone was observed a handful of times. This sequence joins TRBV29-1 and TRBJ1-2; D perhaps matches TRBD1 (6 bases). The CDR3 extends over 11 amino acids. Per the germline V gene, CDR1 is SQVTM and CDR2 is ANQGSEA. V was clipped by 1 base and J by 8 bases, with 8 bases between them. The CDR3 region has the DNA TGCAGCGTTGAAGTAACAGGGGGCTACACCTTC. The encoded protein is CSVEVTGGYTF.

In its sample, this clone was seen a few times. CDR3 sequence (DNA): TGTGCCAGCAGTTTCGCGGGTAACTATGGCTACACCTTC. This translates into CASSFAGNYGYTF. The V and J genes are TRBV12-3 or TRBV12-4 and TRBJ1-2; D gene uncertain. This CDR3 has 13 residues. Trimming shortened V by 3 bases and J by 1 base, and 6 bases separated the two germline ends.

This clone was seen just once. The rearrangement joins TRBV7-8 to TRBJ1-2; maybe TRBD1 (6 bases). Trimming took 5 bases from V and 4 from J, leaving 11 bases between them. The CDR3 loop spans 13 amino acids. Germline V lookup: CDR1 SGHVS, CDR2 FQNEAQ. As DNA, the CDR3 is TGTGCCAGCAGCCCACAGGGCGCCTATGGCTACACCTTC. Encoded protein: CASSPQGAYGYTF.

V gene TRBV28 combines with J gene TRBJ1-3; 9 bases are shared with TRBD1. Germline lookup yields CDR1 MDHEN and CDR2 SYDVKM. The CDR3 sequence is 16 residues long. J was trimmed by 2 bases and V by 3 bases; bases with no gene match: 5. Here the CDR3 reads CASSFGDRDTGNTIYF. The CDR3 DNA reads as TGTGCCAGCAGTTTTGGGGACAGGGATACTGGAAACACCATATATTTT.

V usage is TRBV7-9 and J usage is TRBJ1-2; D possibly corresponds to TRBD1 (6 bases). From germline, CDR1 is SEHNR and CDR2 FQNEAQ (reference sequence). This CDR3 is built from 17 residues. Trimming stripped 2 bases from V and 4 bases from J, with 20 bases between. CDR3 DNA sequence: TGTGCCAGCAGCTTACTGTCAGGGGCAATTAGGAGCTATGGCTACACCTTC. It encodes CASSLLSGAIRSYGYTF.

The CDR3 sequence: CASSSFGTGLSNQPQHF. For the CDR3, the DNA is TGTGCCAGCAGCAGTTTTGGGACAGGGCTGAGCAATCAGCCCCAGCATTTT. The V gene is TRBV28, the J gene TRBJ1-5; 9 bases agree with TRBD1. Germline assignment: CDR1 MDHEN and CDR2 SYDVKM. V lost 6 bases and J lost 1; bases outside the gene matches: 10. This CDR3 region has 17 residues.

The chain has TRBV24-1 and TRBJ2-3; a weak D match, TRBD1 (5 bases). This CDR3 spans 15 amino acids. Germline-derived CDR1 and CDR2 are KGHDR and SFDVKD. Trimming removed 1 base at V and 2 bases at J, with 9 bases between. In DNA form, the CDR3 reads TGTGCCACCAGTGATTTCGACAGTTACACAGATACGCAGTATTTT. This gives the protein CATSDFDSYTDTQYF.

Here the CDR3 reads CASSYSGAGGPNEQYF. The CDR3 DNA is TGTGCCAGCAGTTACTCAGGAGCGGGAGGGCCAAACGAGCAGTACTTC. V gene TRBV6-5 combines with J gene TRBJ2-7; 10 bases line up with TRBD2. The germline CDR1 and CDR2 sequences are MNHEY and SVGAGI. The CDR3 sequence is 16 residues long. Germline trimming cut 0 bases from V and 5 bases from J; bases unmatched to any gene: 7.

CDR3 protein: CASGSTARTGLVTF. The CDR3 bases are TGTGCCAGCGGTTCCACCGCGCGGACAGGGCTTGTGACCTTC. The J gene is TRBJ1-2, the V gene TRBV28; 8 bases are shared with TRBD1. Trimming cost V 8 bases and J 14 bases; bases outside gene matches: 19. The germline V gene has CDR1 MDHEN and CDR2 SYDVKM. The CDR3 has 14 amino acids.

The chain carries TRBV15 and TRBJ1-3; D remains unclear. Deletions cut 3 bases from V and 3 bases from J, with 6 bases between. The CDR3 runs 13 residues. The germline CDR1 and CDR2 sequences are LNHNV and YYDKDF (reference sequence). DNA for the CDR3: TGTGCCACCAGCAGTAACTATGGAAACACCATATATTTT. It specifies CATSSNYGNTIYF.

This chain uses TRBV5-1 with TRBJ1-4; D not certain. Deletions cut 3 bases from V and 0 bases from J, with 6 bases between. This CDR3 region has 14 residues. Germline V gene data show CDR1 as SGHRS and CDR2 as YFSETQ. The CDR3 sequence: CASSSDTTNEKLFF. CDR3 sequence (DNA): TGCGCCAGCAGCTCCGACACAACTAATGAAAAACTGTTTTTT.

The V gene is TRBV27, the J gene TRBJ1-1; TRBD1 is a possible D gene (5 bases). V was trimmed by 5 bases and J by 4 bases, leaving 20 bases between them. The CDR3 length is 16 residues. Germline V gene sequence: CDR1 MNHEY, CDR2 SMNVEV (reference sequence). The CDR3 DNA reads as TGTGCCAGCAGTGGATGGGCGGGGGTTGGCGTCACTGAAGCTTTCTTT. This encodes CASSGWAGVGVTEAFF.

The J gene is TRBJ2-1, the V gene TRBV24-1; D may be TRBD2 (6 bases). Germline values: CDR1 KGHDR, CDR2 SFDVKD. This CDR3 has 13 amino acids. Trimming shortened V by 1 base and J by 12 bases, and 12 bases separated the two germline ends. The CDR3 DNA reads TGTGCCACCAGTGATTTCCAACCCGGGGGGCAGTTCTTC. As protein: CATSDFQPGGQFF.

For the CDR3, the DNA is TGTGCCAGCAGCTTAGCGCGGGGCGGCCAAGAGACCCAGTACTTC. This gives the protein CASSLARGGQETQYF. This chain uses TRBV7-9 with TRBJ2-5, with a weak D call TRBD2 (6 bases). In germline, CDR1 is SEHNR, CDR2 FQNEAQ (reference sequence). Trimming cost V 0 bases and J 1 base, with 9 bases left between them. This CDR3 spans 15 amino acids. The whole variable domain, remainder taken from reference TRBV7-9 and TRBJ2-5, is DTGVSQNPRHKITKRGQNVTFRCDPISEHNRLYWYRQTLGQGPEFLTYFQNEAQLEKSRLLSDRFSAERPKGSFSTLEIQRTEQGDSAMYLCASSLARGGQETQYFGPGTRLLVL.

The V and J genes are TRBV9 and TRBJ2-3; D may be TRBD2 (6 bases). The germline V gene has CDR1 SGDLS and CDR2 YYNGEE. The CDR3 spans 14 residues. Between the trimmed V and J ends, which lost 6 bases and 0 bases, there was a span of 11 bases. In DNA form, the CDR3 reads TGTGCCAGCACCCCGAGCGGGAGCACAGATACGCAGTATTTT. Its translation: CASTPSGSTDTQYF. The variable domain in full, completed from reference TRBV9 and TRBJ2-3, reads DSGVTQTPKHLITATGQRVTLRCSPRSGDLSVYWYQQSLDQGLQFLIQYYNGEERAKGNILERFSAQQFPDLHSELNLSSLELGDSALYFCASTPSGSTDTQYFGPGTRLTVL.

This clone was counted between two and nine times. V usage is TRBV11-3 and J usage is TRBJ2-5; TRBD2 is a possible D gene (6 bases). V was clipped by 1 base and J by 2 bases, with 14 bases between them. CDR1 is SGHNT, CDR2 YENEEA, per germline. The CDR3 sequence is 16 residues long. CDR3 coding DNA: TGTGCCAGCAGCTTAGGGGTTAGCGGCCCACAAGAGACCCAGTACTTC. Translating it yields CASSLGVSGPQETQYF.

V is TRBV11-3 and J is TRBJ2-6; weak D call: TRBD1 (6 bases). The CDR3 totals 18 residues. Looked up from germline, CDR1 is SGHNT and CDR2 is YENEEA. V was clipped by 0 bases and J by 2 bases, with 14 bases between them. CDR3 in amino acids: CASSLDQTGIAGANVLTF. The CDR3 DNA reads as TGTGCCAGCAGCTTAGACCAAACAGGGATAGCTGGGGCCAACGTCCTGACTTTC. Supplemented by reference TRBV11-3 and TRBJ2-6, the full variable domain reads EAGVVQSPRYKIIEKKQPVAFWCNPISGHNTLYWYLQNLGQGPELLIRYENEEAVDDSQLPKDRFSAERLKGVDSTLKIQPAELGDSAVYLCASSLDQTGIAGANVLTFGAGSRLTVL.

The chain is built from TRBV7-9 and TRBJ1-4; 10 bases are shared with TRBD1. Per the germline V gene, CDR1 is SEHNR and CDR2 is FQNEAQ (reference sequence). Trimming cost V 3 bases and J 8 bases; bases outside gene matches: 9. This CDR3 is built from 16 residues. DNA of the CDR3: TGTGCCAGCAGCTTCTGGGGACAGGGGTTGAGGGAAAAACTGTTTTTT. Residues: CASSFWGQGLREKLFF.

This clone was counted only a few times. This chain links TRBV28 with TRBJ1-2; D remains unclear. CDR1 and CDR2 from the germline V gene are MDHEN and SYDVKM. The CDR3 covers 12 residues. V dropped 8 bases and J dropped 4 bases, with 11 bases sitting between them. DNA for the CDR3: TGTGCCAGCTCTCCGAAAGCCTATGGCTACACCTTC. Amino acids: CASSPKAYGYTF.

DNA of the CDR3: TGTGCCAGCAGTTACTTAGGGGGCTTTAGGGATGGCTACACCTTC. It yields the protein CASSYLGGFRDGYTF. The chain carries TRBV6-5 and TRBJ1-2; 7 bases agree with TRBD1. Looked up from germline, CDR1 is MNHEY and CDR2 is SVGAGI. J lost 6 bases, V lost 1 base, and 8 bases had no gene match. This CDR3 has 15 amino acids.

The CDR3 DNA follows: TGTGCCAGCAGTGGGTCGGTTCGGGAACAGTTCCCTCAGAGGAACACCATATATTTT. It encodes CASSGSVREQFPQRNTIYF. This chain connects TRBV6-1 to TRBJ1-3; D unclear. Germline CDR1 and CDR2: MNHNS and SASEGT. This CDR3 has 19 residues. Trimming cost V 4 bases and J 7 bases, with 29 bases left between them.

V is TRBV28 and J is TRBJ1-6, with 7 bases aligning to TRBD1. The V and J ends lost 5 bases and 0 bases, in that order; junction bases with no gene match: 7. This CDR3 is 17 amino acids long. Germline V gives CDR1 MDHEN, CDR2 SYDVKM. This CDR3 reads CASSPGQAISYNSPLHF. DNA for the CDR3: TGTGCCAGCAGTCCCGGACAGGCGATCTCCTATAATTCACCCCTCCACTTT.

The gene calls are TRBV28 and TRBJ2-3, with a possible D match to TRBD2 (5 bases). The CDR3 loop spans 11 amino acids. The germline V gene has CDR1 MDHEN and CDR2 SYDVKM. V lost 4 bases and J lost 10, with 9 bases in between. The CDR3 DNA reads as TGTGCCAGCAGTTCCCTGCGGGCGCAGTATTTT. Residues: CASSSLRAQYF.

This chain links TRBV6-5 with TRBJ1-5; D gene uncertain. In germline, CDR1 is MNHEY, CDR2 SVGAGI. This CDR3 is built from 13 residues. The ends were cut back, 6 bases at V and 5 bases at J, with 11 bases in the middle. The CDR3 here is CASRSGYHQPQHF. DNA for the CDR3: TGTGCCAGCAGATCGGGGTATCATCAGCCCCAGCATTTT.